One and the same sample provided the 5 T cell receptor beta chains below, sequenced in a study of cytomegalovirus exposure and HLA in healthy donors. The PCR made use of 60 Vbeta and 13 Jbeta primers. Assay used: immunoSEQ multiplex PCR; TCRdb lists only in-frame clones, some missing. This table has approximately 190,000 clones, roughly 80% appearing once. Input material: PBMCs. The receptors shown here come from a woman in her twenties or thirties in good health and CMV-seropositive.

The chain uses TRBV6-6 and TRBJ2-3; D is possibly TRBD2 (5 bases). The CDR3 totals 13 residues. The V end lost 6 bases, the J end lost 3 bases, and 10 bases lay between the germline ends. Germline V CDR1 and CDR2: MNHNY, SVGAGI (reference sequence). The CDR3 sequence is CASSPPGTDTQYF. CDR3 bases: TGTGCCAGCAGCCCGCCGGGGACAGATACGCAGTATTTT.

The chain employs TRBV7-3 and TRBJ1-1; 9 positions match TRBD1. The germline gives CDR1 SGHTA, CDR2 FQGTGA. This CDR3 comprises 13 residues. J was trimmed by 5 bases and V by 8 bases; bases with no gene match: 6. CDR3 coding DNA: TGTGCCAGCGGGCGGGACAGGGATACTGAAGCTTTCTTT. It yields the protein CASGRDRDTEAFF.

This chain uses TRBV19 with TRBJ2-5; the match to TRBD2 covers 12 bases. CDR3 length: 17 residues. The V gene's germline CDR1 is LNHDA and CDR2 SQIVND (reference sequence). V was pared by 1 base and J by 5 bases, with 8 bases of the junction left unmatched. CDR3 amino acids: CASSIGLAGAGWETQYF. Written as DNA, the CDR3 is TGTGCCAGTAGTATAGGACTAGCGGGAGCAGGATGGGAGACCCAGTACTTC.

This clone was picked up one time. This chain uses TRBV18 with TRBJ2-5; D call uncertain. Germline assignment: CDR1 KGHSH and CDR2 LQKENI. This CDR3 has 12 residues. The V end was cut by 1 base, the J end by 4 bases, with 4 bases between. The CDR3 reads CASSPRRETQYF. CDR3 nucleotides: TGTGCCAGCTCACCACGCAGAGAGACCCAGTACTTC.

The genes are TRBV7-2 and TRBJ1-1; 10 bases map to TRBD1. Trimming took 5 bases from V and 5 from J; bases not matched to a gene: 8. CDR1 SGHTA and CDR2 FQGNSA come from the germline V gene. This CDR3 is built from 15 residues. This CDR3 is CASSPWTGGETEAFF. In DNA, the CDR3 is TGTGCCAGCAGCCCGTGGACAGGGGGGGAGACTGAAGCTTTCTTT.